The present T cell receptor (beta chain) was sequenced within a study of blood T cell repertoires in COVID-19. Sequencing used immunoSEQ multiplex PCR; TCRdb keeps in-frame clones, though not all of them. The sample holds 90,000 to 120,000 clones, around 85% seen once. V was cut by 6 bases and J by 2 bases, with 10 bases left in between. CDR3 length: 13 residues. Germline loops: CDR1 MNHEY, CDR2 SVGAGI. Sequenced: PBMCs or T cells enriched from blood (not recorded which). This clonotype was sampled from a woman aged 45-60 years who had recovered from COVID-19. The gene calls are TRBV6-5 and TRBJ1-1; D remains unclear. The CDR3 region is CASSLKINTEAFF. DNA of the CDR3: TGTGCCAGCAGCCTAAAAATAAACACTGAAGCTTTCTTT.